Below are 6 T cell receptor beta chains sequenced from a single sample in a study of T cell repertoires in cytomegalovirus infection (dated by TCRdb to 2018 to 2020). What these receptors recognize is not known. The treatment or condition label on this specimen signifies: in vitro stimulation with specific CMV peptide epitopes to enrich CMV-specific T cells. The instrument was an Illumina HiSeq 1500. TCRdb reprocessed the public reads (quality trimming at Q25 with fastp, clone calling with MiXCR) and kept in-frame beta chains. CDR3 protein sequences are deduplicated, and each keeps its most common genes and DNA. The table for this sample lists some 940,000 distinct CDR3 sequences; roughly 30% of them were counted only once. Clones ranked in the top ten supply about an eighth of the sample. The starting material was cultured CD8+ T cells from PBMCs, obtained from culture after CMV antigen stimulation. Receptors were obtained from a human donor in good health (CMV status not recorded). Some clones in this sample may be carry-over from other donors' samples.

The chain combines TRBV6-5 with TRBJ1-1; D not certain. The CDR3 sequence is 15 residues long. The ends were cut back, 3 bases at V and 2 bases at J, with 13 bases in the middle. Germline V CDR1 and CDR2: MNHEY, SVGAGI. The CDR3 loop is CASSYSTVPNTEAFF. The CDR3 DNA is TGTGCCAGCAGTTATTCTACAGTACCTAACACTGAAGCTTTCTTT.

This clonotype has only a few counts. The gene calls are TRBV7-8 and TRBJ2-7; a possible D gene is TRBD1 (5 bases). The germline CDR1 and CDR2 sequences are SGHVS and FQNEAQ. Trimming stripped 3 bases from V and 8 bases from J, with 11 bases between. The length of the CDR3 is 12 residues. The CDR3 is CASSFRVVKQYV. CDR3 DNA sequence: TGTGCCAGCAGCTTCAGGGTTGTGAAGCAGTACGTC.

A few counts support this clonotype. This sequence joins TRBV28 and TRBJ2-5, with 10 bases that match TRBD2. CDR3 length: 15 residues. Germline V CDR1 and CDR2: MDHEN, SYDVKM. Trimming removed 6 bases from V and 5 bases from J; junction bases left unmatched: 9. CDR3 sequence reads: CASSRLSGGAETQYF. The CDR3 DNA sequence: TGTGCCAGCAGCCGTCTAAGCGGGGGGGCGGAGACCCAGTACTTC.

This clonotype was seen more than once but under ten times. This rearrangement joins TRBV12-5 to TRBJ2-3; TRBD2 matches 7 bases. V lost 6 bases, J lost 0 bases, and 9 bases stayed unmatched. This CDR3 is built from 16 residues. The germline V gene encodes CDR1 LGHNT and CDR2 FRNRAP. In nucleotides, the CDR3 is TGTGCTAGTGGCTACTCAGAGCGGGGAAGCACAGATACGCAGTATTTT. This codes for CASGYSERGSTDTQYF.

V gene TRBV7-2 combines with J gene TRBJ2-5; TRBD2 matches at 14 bases. V shed 4 bases, J shed 4 bases, and the junction held 2 bases outside the gene matches. Germline CDR1 SGHTA, CDR2 FQGNSA. The CDR3 covers 15 residues. Here the CDR3 reads CASSSTSGGGETQYF. The CDR3 region has the DNA TGTGCCAGCAGCTCGACTAGCGGGGGGGGAGAGACCCAGTACTTC.

A single count supports this clonotype. The gene calls are TRBV9 and TRBJ1-4; D perhaps matches TRBD1 (6 bases). V gave up 2 bases and J gave up 7 bases, with 9 bases separating them. The CDR3 covers 13 residues. Germline CDR1 is SGDLS and CDR2 is YYNGEE. This CDR3 reads CASSVKGGEKLFF. The CDR3 region has the DNA TGTGCCAGCAGCGTCAAGGGGGGTGAAAAACTGTTTTTT.